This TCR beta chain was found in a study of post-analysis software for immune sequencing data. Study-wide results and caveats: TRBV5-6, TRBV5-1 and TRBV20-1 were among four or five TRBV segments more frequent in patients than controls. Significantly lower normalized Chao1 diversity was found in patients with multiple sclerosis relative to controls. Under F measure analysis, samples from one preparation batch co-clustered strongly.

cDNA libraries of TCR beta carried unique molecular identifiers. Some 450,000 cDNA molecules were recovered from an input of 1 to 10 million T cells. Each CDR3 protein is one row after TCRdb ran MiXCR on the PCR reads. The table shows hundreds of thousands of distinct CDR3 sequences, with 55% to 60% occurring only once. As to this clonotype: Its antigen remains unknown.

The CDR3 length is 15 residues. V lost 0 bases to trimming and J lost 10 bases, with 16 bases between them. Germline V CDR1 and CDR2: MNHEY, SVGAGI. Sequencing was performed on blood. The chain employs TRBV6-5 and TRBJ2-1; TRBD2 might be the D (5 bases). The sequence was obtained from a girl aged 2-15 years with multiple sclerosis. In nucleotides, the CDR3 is TGTGCCAGCAGTTACTCCAGGACTCGACCCTTGGAGCAGTTCTTC. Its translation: CASSYSRTRPLEQFF.